The present T cell receptor beta chain was sequenced within a study of T cells expressing NK-cell markers. The study, taken as a whole, reports: About 1.0-7.0% of CD8+ T cells in several donors belonged to dominant NKG2C+ clonotypes.

In the case of this clonotype: Its antigen is currently unknown.

This CDR3 comprises 14 residues. Per germline, CDR1 SQVTM and CDR2 ANQGSEA. TCRdb reprocessed the 5' RACE reads, keeping one entry per CDR3 protein, no DNA. The specimen's table records a few hundred thousand distinct CDR3 sequences. Sample: blood T cells: a sorted CD56 or NKG2C T cell subset, CD4+ or CD8+ T cells, or bulk PBMC T cells (not recorded which). The chain employs TRBV29-1 and TRBJ1-1. This TCR was recovered from a woman aged 50 to 60 in good health. CDR3 sequence reads: CSVRSEVLNTEAFF.